One TCR beta chain is described in this entry. In the study's own analysis: Amplification with reference gene primers provided the estimates of nucleated cell counts. Profiling relied on immunoSEQ multiplex PCR, and the TCRdb table lists in-frame clones only, not all of them. V, J and clone size are taken as reported in that table, and D and trimming were inferred from the DNA itself. The table has about 160,000 clones, 92% seen once. These data originate in a study of blood T cell repertoires in COVID-19. On the study more broadly: Italy, Spain and the United States were the sources of the convalescent and acute COVID-19 samples. The cDNA or gDNA used as material had been derived from T cells, B-cell-depleted T cells, or PBMCs.

Enrolment of Seattle patients took place during active infection, and they were followed longitudinally. This CDR3 region has 13 residues. V gave up 8 bases and J gave up 4 bases, with 14 bases separating them. The V gene's germline CDR1 is MDHEN and CDR2 SYDVKM. The TCR comes from a man aged 30 to 45 with COVID-19, enrolled during active disease. V and J are TRBV28 and TRBJ1-2; a weak D match, TRBD1 (5 bases). The sample consisted of peripheral blood. This CDR3 reads CASVPGLPYGYTF. The CDR3 bases are TGTGCCAGCGTACCGGGACTTCCCTATGGCTACACCTTC.